This is a list of T cell receptor beta chains from one sample in a study of OX40 agonist ivuxolimab in advanced cancers. Profiling relied on immunoSEQ multiplex PCR, and the TCRdb table lists in-frame clones only, not all of them. The sample lists 75,000 to 100,000 clones, 87% occurring once. Specimen: CD4+ or CD8+ T cells sorted from blood, collected in a trial of the OX40 agonist ivuxolimab. Receptor source: an adult with an advanced solid tumor such as melanoma, head and neck, liver or kidney cancer. Both conserved end residues are part of each CDR3. Each record gives: D gene, J gene, V gene, CDR3 length, clone size, CDR3 protein, CDR3 DNA. A D gene is named only where the DNA matches it firmly. For some rows the clone size is stated as once, few or many, or as a class when expanded; others skip it.

D gene: NA
J gene: TRBJ2-5
V gene: TRBV27
CDR3 length: 16
clone size: NA
CDR3 protein: CASSTSLATYQETQYF
CDR3 DNA: TGTGCCAGCAGTACAAGCCTTGCAACTTACCAAGAGACCCAGTACTTC

D gene: NA
J gene: TRBJ1-3
V gene: TRBV7-8
CDR3 length: 17
clone size: NA
CDR3 protein: CASSLQGPGTAGNTIYF
CDR3 DNA: TGTGCCAGCAGCTTACAGGGCCCGGGAACTGCAGGAAACACCATATATTTT

D gene: NA
J gene: TRBJ1-6
V gene: TRBV7-2
CDR3 length: 16
clone size: NA
CDR3 protein: CASSLARRTTGGPLHF
CDR3 DNA: TGTGCCAGCAGCTTAGCGCGGAGGACAACCGGGGGGCCCCTCCACTTT

D gene: NA
J gene: TRBJ2-7
V gene: TRBV6-1
CDR3 length: 13
clone size: NA
CDR3 protein: CASSEAGSYEQYF
CDR3 DNA: TGTGCCAGCAGTGAAGCGGGCTCCTACGAGCAGTACTTC

D gene: NA
J gene: TRBJ2-4
V gene: TRBV11-2
CDR3 length: 18
clone size: once
CDR3 protein: CASSLSPSGVLAKNIQYF
CDR3 DNA: TGTGCCAGCAGCTTATCTCCAAGTGGGGTTCTAGCCAAAAACATTCAGTACTTC

D gene: NA
J gene: TRBJ1-1
V gene: TRBV21-1
CDR3 length: 15
clone size: NA
CDR3 protein: CASSPGRAANTEAFF
CDR3 DNA: TGTGCCAGCAGCCCGGGCCGGGCAGCGAACACTGAAGCTTTCTTT

D gene: NA
J gene: TRBJ2-1
V gene: TRBV5-1
CDR3 length: 15
clone size: NA
CDR3 protein: CASSSGTSLYNEQFF
CDR3 DNA: TGCGCCAGCAGCTCCGGGACTTCGCTATACAATGAGCAGTTCTTC

D gene: TRBD1
J gene: TRBJ1-6
V gene: TRBV4-2
CDR3 length: 16
clone size: NA
CDR3 protein: CASSPRTGSGLSPLHF
CDR3 DNA: TGTGCCAGCAGCCCCCGGACAGGGTCGGGGCTTTCACCCCTCCACTTT

D gene: NA
J gene: TRBJ2-3
V gene: TRBV9
CDR3 length: 18
clone size: once
CDR3 protein: CASSVEGGGWGSTDTQYF
CDR3 DNA: TGTGCCAGCAGCGTAGAAGGAGGCGGGTGGGGGAGCACAGATACGCAGTATTTT

D gene: TRBD2
J gene: TRBJ2-1
V gene: TRBV19
CDR3 length: 17
clone size: few
CDR3 protein: CASSITVLAGGLGEQFF
CDR3 DNA: TGTGCCAGTAGTATTACGGTACTAGCGGGGGGGCTTGGTGAGCAGTTCTTC

D gene: NA
J gene: TRBJ2-5
V gene: TRBV5-6
CDR3 length: 12
clone size: NA
CDR3 protein: CASSFSGETQYF
CDR3 DNA: TGTGCCAGCAGCTTTTCTGGAGAGACCCAGTACTTC

D gene: NA
J gene: TRBJ1-2
V gene: TRBV19
CDR3 length: 13
clone size: once
CDR3 protein: CASSIPGAYGYTF
CDR3 DNA: TGTGCCAGTAGTATACCGGGGGCCTATGGCTACACCTTC

D gene: TRBD1
J gene: TRBJ1-1
V gene: TRBV5-6
CDR3 length: 14
clone size: NA
CDR3 protein: CASSSLTGITEAFF
CDR3 DNA: TGTGCCAGCAGCTCCTTGACAGGGATCACTGAAGCTTTCTTT

D gene: NA
J gene: TRBJ1-1
V gene: TRBV19
CDR3 length: 15
clone size: NA
CDR3 protein: CASSIRGSPSTEAFF
CDR3 DNA: TGTGCCAGTAGTATACGGGGCAGCCCCAGCACTGAAGCTTTCTTT

D gene: NA
J gene: TRBJ1-1
V gene: TRBV5-1
CDR3 length: 14
clone size: few
CDR3 protein: CASSAIRQNTEAFF
CDR3 DNA: TGCGCCAGCAGCGCCATCCGACAGAACACTGAAGCTTTCTTT

D gene: TRBD2
J gene: TRBJ2-3
V gene: TRBV6-1
CDR3 length: 13
clone size: NA
CDR3 protein: CASRGTSGDTQYF
CDR3 DNA: TGTGCCAGCAGGGGGACTAGCGGAGATACGCAGTATTTT

D gene: TRBD1
J gene: TRBJ1-2
V gene: TRBV2
CDR3 length: 14
clone size: NA
CDR3 protein: CASTEGDRGGGYTF
CDR3 DNA: TGTGCCAGCACCGAAGGGGACAGGGGCGGAGGCTACACCTTC

D gene: NA
J gene: TRBJ1-2
V gene: TRBV6-5
CDR3 length: 13
clone size: NA
CDR3 protein: CASQTARGYGYTF
CDR3 DNA: TGTGCCAGCCAAACGGCCAGGGGATATGGCTACACCTTC

D gene: NA
J gene: TRBJ2-3
V gene: TRBV2
CDR3 length: 15
clone size: NA
CDR3 protein: CASSGGALSTDTQYF
CDR3 DNA: TGTGCCAGCAGTGGGGGGGCCCTAAGCACAGATACGCAGTATTTT

D gene: NA
J gene: TRBJ1-5
V gene: TRBV6-5
CDR3 length: 16
clone size: NA
CDR3 protein: CASSSAAGLSNQPQHF
CDR3 DNA: TGTGCCAGCAGTTCCGCCGCGGGGCTAAGCAATCAGCCCCAGCATTTT

D gene: NA
J gene: TRBJ1-2
V gene: TRBV5-6
CDR3 length: 13
clone size: NA
CDR3 protein: CASSWGELGGYTF
CDR3 DNA: TGTGCCAGCAGCTGGGGGGAGTTGGGAGGCTACACCTTC

D gene: NA
J gene: TRBJ1-2
V gene: TRBV10-3
CDR3 length: 14
clone size: NA
CDR3 protein: CAISGEVGRAGYTF
CDR3 DNA: TGTGCCATCAGTGGAGAGGTCGGCAGGGCTGGCTACACCTTC

D gene: NA
J gene: TRBJ1-3
V gene: TRBV4-1
CDR3 length: 17
clone size: NA
CDR3 protein: CASSQDLARNSGNTIYF
CDR3 DNA: TGCGCCAGCAGCCAAGATCTGGCCAGAAACTCTGGAAACACCATATATTTT

D gene: TRBD1
J gene: TRBJ2-5
V gene: TRBV10-1
CDR3 length: 14
clone size: NA
CDR3 protein: CASSNRGSRETQYF
CDR3 DNA: TGCGCCAGCAGTAACAGGGGGAGCAGGGAGACCCAGTACTTC

D gene: TRBD1
J gene: TRBJ2-7
V gene: TRBV19
CDR3 length: 14
clone size: NA
CDR3 protein: CASSTTGALREQYF
CDR3 DNA: TGTGCCAGTAGTACTACAGGGGCCCTTCGGGAGCAGTACTTC

D gene: TRBD1
J gene: TRBJ2-7
V gene: TRBV7-7
CDR3 length: 14
clone size: NA
CDR3 protein: CASSRGGQSYEQYF
CDR3 DNA: TGTGCTAGCAGCCGAGGGGGACAGTCCTACGAGCAGTACTTC

D gene: NA
J gene: TRBJ1-5
V gene: TRBV28
CDR3 length: 15
clone size: NA
CDR3 protein: CASSLGGAGNQPQHF
CDR3 DNA: TGTGCCAGCAGTTTGGGAGGGGCGGGCAATCAGCCCCAGCATTTT